Listed below are T cell receptor beta chains from one sample, sequenced in a study of cytomegalovirus exposure and HLA in healthy donors. Clones were read by immunoSEQ multiplex PCR, and TCRdb kept only the in-frame ones, dropping some. The sample gives about 130,000 clones, 80% of which show up once; approximately 8.4% is in the top ten. Sequenced sample: PBMCs. These receptors were collected from a man aged 25 to 40 in good health and CMV-seropositive. Each CDR3 is given with its conserved first and last residue. A D gene is named only where the DNA matches it firmly. A row's size may be missing; if present it is once, few, many or a size class.

D	V	J	size	DNA	CDR3
-	TRBV6-5	TRBJ1-1	-	TGTGCCAGCAGTTACGGGGGCATGAACACTGAAGCTTTCTTT	CASSYGGMNTEAFF
-	TRBV28	TRBJ1-6	-	TGTGCCAGCGCCCCGGGGAGGGCCTGGAATTCACCCCTCCACTTT	CASAPGRAWNSPLHF
-	TRBV5-1	TRBJ1-5	-	TGCGCCAGCAGCTTAGGGGGGGAAGGCAATCAGCCCCAGCATTTT	CASSLGGEGNQPQHF
TRBD1	TRBV2	TRBJ2-7	few	TGTGCCAGCAGTGAGGACAGGGGTTACGAGCAGTACTTC	CASSEDRGYEQYF
TRBD1	TRBV6-5	TRBJ2-4	-	TGTGCCAGCAGCACAGGGGCGGCCAAAAACAGTCAGTACTTC	CASSTGAAKNSQYF
-	TRBV7-2	TRBJ2-6	-	TGTGCCAGCAGCGGGGGGTGGTCTGGGGCCAACGTCCTGACTTTC	CASSGGWSGANVLTF
TRBD2	TRBV18	TRBJ2-5	-	TGTGCCAGCTCACAGGGGAGGGCAGAGACCCAGTACTTC	CASSQGRAETQYF
-	TRBV18	TRBJ1-1	-	TGTGCCAGCTCACAGACTAGCACTGAAGCTTTCTTT	CASSQTSTEAFF
TRBD1	TRBV6-6	TRBJ1-5	-	TGTGCCACCAGGGACAGGCAGAGCAATCAGCCCCAGCATTTT	CATRDRQSNQPQHF
TRBD1	TRBV10-1	TRBJ2-1	-	TGCGCCAGCAGTGATCTACAGGGGGCCTCCTACAATGAGCAGTTCTTC	CASSDLQGASYNEQFF
TRBD2	TRBV9	TRBJ2-3	-	TGTGCCAGCAGCGGGGGACTAGCGGGGATGAGGGCTAGCACAGATACGCAGTATTTT	CASSGGLAGMRASTDTQYF
TRBD1	TRBV6-1	TRBJ2-7	once	TGTGCCAGCAGTGCGACCCGGGACAGGGTCTACGAGCAGTACTTC	CASSATRDRVYEQYF
TRBD1	TRBV4-1	TRBJ1-6	-	TGCGCCAGCAGCCAAGATGGGGGGACAGGCGACTCACCCCTCCACTTT	CASSQDGGTGDSPLHF
TRBD1	TRBV11-2	TRBJ2-7	-	TGTGCCAGCAGGGAAGAGGGACAGGGAGCCTACGAGCAGTACTTC	CASREEGQGAYEQYF
-	TRBV4-1	TRBJ2-3	few	TGCGCCAGCAGCCTAAAGCGGGGCACAGATACGCAGTATTTT	CASSLKRGTDTQYF
TRBD1	TRBV5-1	TRBJ2-7	-	TGCGCCAGCAGCCCCTTGGGACAGGGAGATGCCTACGAGCAGTACTTC	CASSPLGQGDAYEQYF
TRBD1	TRBV6-1	TRBJ2-7	once	TGTGCCAGCAGTGAGGCCGGGACAGAGTACGAGCAGTACTTC	CASSEAGTEYEQYF
-	TRBV19	TRBJ2-7	-	TGTGCCAGTAGTATTGGCGGTAACTCCTACGAGCAGTACTTC	CASSIGGNSYEQYF
-	TRBV6-1	TRBJ2-7	once	TGTGCCAGCAGGTTTGGTGGGGACAACTCCTACGAGCAGTACTTC	CASRFGGDNSYEQYF
TRBD1	TRBV6-1	TRBJ1-5	once	TGTGCCAGCAGTGACCTTACAGGGGCGGGCAATCAGCCCCAGCATTTT	CASSDLTGAGNQPQHF
TRBD2	TRBV27	TRBJ2-1	-	TGTGCCAGCAGTCCTGGGACTAGCGGGGGGTACAATGAGCAGTTCTTC	CASSPGTSGGYNEQFF
-	TRBV7-9	TRBJ2-7	-	TGTGCCAGCAGCTTCGACAGCTACGAGCAGTACTTC	CASSFDSYEQYF
-	TRBV6-6	TRBJ1-6	-	TGTGCCAGCAGTTACTCGTTCAACAGCAATTCACCCCTCCACTTT	CASSYSFNSNSPLHF
-	TRBV6-6	TRBJ1-6	-	TGTGCCAGCGGCGGGCGGGAGAATTCACCCCTCCACTTT	CASGGRENSPLHF
TRBD1	TRBV5-1	TRBJ1-6	-	TGCGCCAGCAGCTTGGGGGGACAGCTAAATTCACCCCTCCACTTT	CASSLGGQLNSPLHF
TRBD1	TRBV6-1	TRBJ1-2	few	TGTGCCAGCAGCAACGGGACAGGGGTTGACTATGGCTACACCTTC	CASSNGTGVDYGYTF
-	TRBV6-1	TRBJ1-5	once	TGTGCCGGCATATGGTTTAGGGACTCCAATCAGCCCCAGCATTTT	CAGIWFRDSNQPQHF
-	TRBV29-1	TRBJ2-7	-	TGCAGCGTGACTTGGCAGTCATACGAGCAGTACTTC	CSVTWQSYEQYF
-	TRBV7-2	TRBJ1-2	-	TGTGCCAGCAGCTTATTCTCAGGCAGGGCTAACTATGGCTACACCTTC	CASSLFSGRANYGYTF
TRBD1	TRBV4-1	TRBJ1-5	-	TGCGCCAGCAGCCAACCGGGACAGGGTAGCAATCAGCCCCAGCATTTT	CASSQPGQGSNQPQHF
-	TRBV4-1	TRBJ1-5	-	TGCGCCAGCAGCCAAGAGTGGCGGGATCAGCCCCAGCATTTT	CASSQEWRDQPQHF
-	TRBV4-1	TRBJ2-3	-	TGCGCCAGCAGCCACTTGGGGCTGGGCGATGATACGCAGTATTTT	CASSHLGLGDDTQYF
-	TRBV6-1	TRBJ1-6	-	TGTGCCAGCCAGGGTCCGAAGGATACTTCACCCCTCCACTTT	CASQGPKDTSPLHF
-	TRBV19	TRBJ1-4	-	TGTGCCAGTAGCGGCTCAGGGAACGATGAAAAACTGTTTTTT	CASSGSGNDEKLFF
-	TRBV19	TRBJ1-2	-	TGTGCCAGTAGTATTGGCGGGACGTATGGCTACACCTTC	CASSIGGTYGYTF
-	TRBV19	TRBJ2-7	-	TGTGCCAGTAGTATAGTTTCCGGCAGGGATGAGCAGTACTTC	CASSIVSGRDEQYF
TRBD1	TRBV10-3	TRBJ1-5	-	TGTGCCATCAGCAACTGGGACAGGGGAAGCAATCAGCCCCAGCATTTT	CAISNWDRGSNQPQHF
TRBD1	TRBV7-2	TRBJ1-2	-	TGTGCCAGCAGCCCCCAGACAGGGAACTATGGCTACACCTTC	CASSPQTGNYGYTF
-	TRBV2	TRBJ1-1	few	TGTGCCAGCAGTGTCAGAGCGCCCATCACTGAAGCTTTCTTT	CASSVRAPITEAFF
-	TRBV6-1	TRBJ1-5	once	TGTGCCAGCAGTGAATTGGCAGGGAATCAGCCCCAGCATTTT	CASSELAGNQPQHF
-	TRBV11-3	TRBJ1-4	once	TGTGCCAGCAGATCTGGACAGTCGTTTAATGAAAAACTGTTTTTT	CASRSGQSFNEKLFF
-	TRBV11-3	TRBJ2-2	-	TGTGCCAGCAGCAAGGGGCGGACGGTCGGGGAGCTGTTTTTT	CASSKGRTVGELFF
-	TRBV9	TRBJ1-3	-	TGTGCCAGCAGCGTACTGGACTCCTCTGGAAACACCATATATTTT	CASSVLDSSGNTIYF
TRBD1	TRBV4-1	TRBJ1-1	few	TGCGCCAGCAGCCACATGACAGGGGGAGCGGACACTGAAGCTTTCTTT	CASSHMTGGADTEAFF
TRBD1	TRBV19	TRBJ2-1	-	TGTGCCAGTAGTTGGGACAGGGGGTTGGGATGGAATGAGCAGTTCTTC	CASSWDRGLGWNEQFF
-	TRBV13	TRBJ2-5	-	TGTGCCAGCAGCTTAGCTTACAGGGACCAAGAGACCCAGTACTTC	CASSLAYRDQETQYF
-	TRBV6-6	TRBJ1-4	once	TGTGCCAGCAGTTTTGGGGGGGAAAAACTGTTTTTT	CASSFGGEKLFF
-	TRBV10-1	TRBJ2-2	-	TGCGCCAGCAGTGACGGCGGATCGAACACCGGGGAGCTGTTTTTT	CASSDGGSNTGELFF
-	TRBV6-5	TRBJ1-2	-	TGTGCCGCTCGGGAGGGGGATTCGCATGGCTACACCTTC	CAAREGDSHGYTF
-	TRBV27	TRBJ2-1	-	TGTGCCAGCACCACCATGACAGGTCCCTACAATGAGCAGTTCTTC	CASTTMTGPYNEQFF